This T cell receptor (beta chain) stems from a study of T cells in Graves' hyperthyroidism and ophthalmopathy. The CDR3 consists of 14 residues. V gave up 4 bases and J gave up 3 bases, with 10 bases separating them. Germline V gene data show CDR1 as SGHTA and CDR2 as FQGNSA. This clonotype was counted only a few times. Its target is not known. It was RNA transcripts that yielded the amplified TCR beta CDR3 regions. An initial round of RT-PCR targeting the TCR CDR3 relied on the HTBI primer set. Via MiXCR, TCRdb re-called the multiplex PCR reads, giving one row per CDR3 protein. The repertoire includes about 320,000 distinct CDR3 sequences, approximately 16% of them detected once, and approximately 33% sits in the top ten. The study, taken as a whole, reports: Blood held most thyroid clonotypes expanded above 0.001 frequency.

Patients aged 18 to 65 with hyperthyroidism were newly diagnosed, with duration under 2 months. Clinical symptoms, serum thyroxine, TRAb, thyroid ultrasound and orbital computed tomography established diagnosis. It was 10 ml of fresh peripheral blood that supplied the PBMCs. Sequencing was done on a sample of blood. This chain joins TRBV7-2 and TRBJ2-1, with D perhaps matching TRBD2 (6 bases). The clonotype comes from a man aged 30 to 45 with Graves' hyperthyroidism. DNA of the CDR3: TGTGCCAGCAGCTCCGGGACTCTCTACAATGAGCAGTTCTTC. Protein: CASSSGTLYNEQFF.